This is a list of T cell receptor beta chains from one sample in a study of shared clonotypes between healthy human individuals. TCRdb's table, derived via immunoSEQ multiplex PCR, lists solely in-frame clones and lacks some. The sample lists about a million clones; roughly 80% were seen once. The sample comprised memory CD4+ T cells from PBMCs. These receptors originate from a young man in good health. Some clones in this sample may be carry-over from other donors' samples. The CDR3 runs from the conserved cysteine through the conserved F or W. D genes are given only for firm matches. Clone size, where shown, is once, few, many, or a class for clones that have expanded.

abundance: -; v_gene: TRBV30; j_gene: TRBJ2-3; d_gene: -; CDR3aa: CAWSARKGGTDTQYF; CDR3nt: TGTGCCTGGAGCGCCCGGAAAGGTGGCACAGATACGCAGTATTTT
abundance: -; v_gene: TRBV5-1; j_gene: TRBJ2-3; d_gene: -; CDR3aa: CASKATEHGDTQYF; CDR3nt: TGCGCCAGCAAGGCAACCGAGCATGGAGATACGCAGTATTTT
abundance: few; v_gene: TRBV5-1; j_gene: TRBJ2-6; d_gene: TRBD2; CDR3aa: CASSSRTSGRASGANVLTF; CDR3nt: TGCGCCAGCAGCTCCCGGACTAGCGGGAGGGCCTCCGGGGCCAACGTCCTGACTTTC
abundance: -; v_gene: TRBV5-1; j_gene: TRBJ2-3; d_gene: TRBD2; CDR3aa: CASSTSSRTSSDTQYF; CDR3nt: TGCGCCAGCAGCACGAGTTCACGGACTAGTTCAGATACGCAGTATTTT
abundance: -; v_gene: TRBV28; j_gene: TRBJ2-7; d_gene: -; CDR3aa: CAVLTLYEQYF; CDR3nt: TGTGCCGTGCTAACCCTTTACGAGCAGTACTTC
abundance: -; v_gene: TRBV29-1; j_gene: TRBJ1-2; d_gene: -; CDR3aa: CSVVVGGNYGYTF; CDR3nt: TGCAGCGTTGTAGTCGGCGGTAACTATGGCTACACCTTC
abundance: -; v_gene: TRBV7-3; j_gene: TRBJ2-1; d_gene: -; CDR3aa: CASSLYKGPSYNEQFF; CDR3nt: TGTGCCAGCAGCTTATATAAAGGCCCCTCCTACAATGAGCAGTTCTTC
abundance: -; v_gene: TRBV7-5; j_gene: TRBJ1-1; d_gene: -; CDR3aa: CARSKGQGNTEAFF; CDR3nt: TGTGCCAGAAGCAAAGGCCAGGGGAACACTGAAGCTTTCTTT
abundance: -; v_gene: TRBV11-2; j_gene: TRBJ2-5; d_gene: -; CDR3aa: CASSRAYQETQYF; CDR3nt: TGTGCCAGCAGTCGGGCCTACCAAGAGACCCAGTACTTC
abundance: -; v_gene: TRBV5-1; j_gene: TRBJ2-7; d_gene: -; CDR3aa: CASSLSGSGDEQYF; CDR3nt: TGCGCCAGCAGCCTATCGGGATCTGGGGACGAGCAGTACTTC
abundance: -; v_gene: TRBV30; j_gene: TRBJ2-1; d_gene: TRBD2; CDR3aa: CAWGTSGHEQFF; CDR3nt: TGTGCCTGGGGGACTAGCGGGCATGAGCAGTTCTTC
abundance: -; v_gene: TRBV19; j_gene: TRBJ2-1; d_gene: TRBD1; CDR3aa: CASADREFYNEQFF; CDR3nt: TGTGCCAGTGCGGACAGGGAATTTTACAATGAGCAGTTCTTC
abundance: few; v_gene: TRBV7-3; j_gene: TRBJ2-5; d_gene: -; CDR3aa: CASSLTAGLQETQYF; CDR3nt: TGTGCCAGCAGCTTAACGGCGGGCCTACAAGAGACCCAGTACTTC
abundance: once; v_gene: TRBV7-2; j_gene: TRBJ2-7; d_gene: -; CDR3aa: CASSRGGGRWYEQYF; CDR3nt: TGTGCCAGCAGCCGAGGTGGAGGCAGGTGGTACGAGCAGTACTTC
abundance: -; v_gene: TRBV30; j_gene: TRBJ1-2; d_gene: -; CDR3aa: CAWSVQGGGLYGYTF; CDR3nt: TGTGCCTGGAGTGTACAGGGAGGTGGGCTATATGGCTACACCTTC
abundance: -; v_gene: TRBV15; j_gene: TRBJ2-1; d_gene: -; CDR3aa: CATNIQLGVYNEQFF; CDR3nt: TGTGCCACCAACATACAATTGGGGGTCTACAATGAGCAGTTCTTC
abundance: -; v_gene: TRBV9; j_gene: TRBJ2-2; d_gene: -; CDR3aa: CASSTPNTGELFF; CDR3nt: TGTGCCAGCAGTACACCAAACACCGGGGAGCTGTTTTTT
abundance: -; v_gene: TRBV5-1; j_gene: TRBJ1-1; d_gene: -; CDR3aa: CASSFYDINTEAFF; CDR3nt: TGCGCCAGCAGCTTTTACGACATAAACACTGAAGCTTTCTTT
abundance: once; v_gene: TRBV11-2; j_gene: TRBJ1-2; d_gene: TRBD1; CDR3aa: CASSPQFRGRNYGYTF; CDR3nt: TGTGCCAGCAGCCCCCAGTTTAGGGGGCGAAACTATGGCTACACCTTC
abundance: -; v_gene: TRBV28; j_gene: TRBJ2-1; d_gene: -; CDR3aa: CASGSSYNEQFF; CDR3nt: TGTGCCAGCGGCAGCTCCTACAATGAGCAGTTCTTC
abundance: -; v_gene: TRBV6-5; j_gene: TRBJ2-5; d_gene: -; CDR3aa: CASSYSDGGGGETQYF; CDR3nt: TGTGCCAGCAGTTACTCGGACGGGGGCGGAGGGGAGACCCAGTACTTC
abundance: many; v_gene: TRBV5-1; j_gene: TRBJ2-2; d_gene: -; CDR3aa: CASSSGTFNTGELFF; CDR3nt: TGCGCCAGCAGCTCCGGGACATTCAACACCGGGGAGCTGTTTTTT
abundance: -; v_gene: TRBV11-1; j_gene: TRBJ2-7; d_gene: TRBD1; CDR3aa: CASSGRDSRMEEQYF; CDR3nt: TGTGCCAGCAGCGGTCGGGACAGTAGAATGGAGGAGCAGTACTTC